The source of this T cell receptor beta chain is a study of blood T cell repertoires in COVID-19. On the study more broadly: Whether acute or convalescent, the COVID-19 samples came from the United States, Italy and Spain. Sample material is recorded as cDNA or gDNA derived from T cells, B-cell-depleted T cells, or PBMCs.

This CDR3 has 19 residues. The V gene's germline CDR1 is SEHNR and CDR2 FQNEAQ (reference sequence). Trimming at V came to 3 bases and at J to 5 bases, leaving 14 bases not matched to a gene. As handled by the study authors: Reference gene primer amplification yielded estimated nucleated cell counts. Clones were read by immunoSEQ multiplex PCR, and TCRdb kept only the in-frame ones, dropping some. V and J calls and clone size are given by that table; D and trimming were obtained from the DNA. Of 150,000 or so clones listed, about 89% are singletons. The clonotype was recovered from a man older than 75 with acute or convalescent COVID-19. The sequenced sample was peripheral blood. V and J are TRBV7-9 and TRBJ2-1, with TRBD2 identical over 12 bases. The CDR3 sequence: CASSFPFGLAGRGNNEQFF. The CDR3 nucleotides are TGTGCCAGCAGCTTTCCCTTCGGACTAGCGGGAAGGGGAAACAATGAGCAGTTCTTC.